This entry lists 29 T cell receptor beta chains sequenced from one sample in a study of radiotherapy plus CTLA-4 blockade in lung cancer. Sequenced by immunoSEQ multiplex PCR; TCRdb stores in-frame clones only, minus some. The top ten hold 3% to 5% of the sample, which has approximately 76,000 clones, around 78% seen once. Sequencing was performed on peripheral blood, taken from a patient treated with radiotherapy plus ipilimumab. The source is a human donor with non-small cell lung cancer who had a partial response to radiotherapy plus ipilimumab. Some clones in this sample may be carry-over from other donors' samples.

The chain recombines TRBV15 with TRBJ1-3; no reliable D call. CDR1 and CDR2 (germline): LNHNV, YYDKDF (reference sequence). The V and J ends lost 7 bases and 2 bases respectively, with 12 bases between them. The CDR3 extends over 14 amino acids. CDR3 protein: CATKRGSAGNTIYF. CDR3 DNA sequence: TGTGCCACCAAACGAGGGAGTGCTGGAAACACCATATATTTT.

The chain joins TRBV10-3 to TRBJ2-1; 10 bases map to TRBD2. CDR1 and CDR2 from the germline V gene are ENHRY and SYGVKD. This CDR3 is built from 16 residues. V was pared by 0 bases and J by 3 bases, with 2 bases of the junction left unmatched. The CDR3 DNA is TGTGCCATCAGTGAGTCCACTAGCGGGGTCTACAATGAGCAGTTCTTC. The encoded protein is CAISESTSGVYNEQFF.

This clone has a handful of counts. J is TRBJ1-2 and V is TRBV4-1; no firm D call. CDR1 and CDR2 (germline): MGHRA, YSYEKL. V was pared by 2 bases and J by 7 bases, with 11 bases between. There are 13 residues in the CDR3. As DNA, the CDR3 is TGCGCCAGCAGCCAAAGCACCGCTGGTGGCTACACCTTC. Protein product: CASSQSTAGGYTF.

As DNA, the CDR3 is TGTGCCAGTAGTACCCGGACAGGGGCCAAAGCTAACTATGGCTACACCTTC. Protein: CASSTRTGAKANYGYTF. The chain couples TRBV19 to TRBJ1-2; TRBD1 aligns across 9 bases. CDR1 LNHDA and CDR2 SQIVND come from the germline V gene (reference sequence). V dropped 4 bases and J dropped 0; count of bases not matched to a gene: 9. The CDR3 extends over 17 amino acids.

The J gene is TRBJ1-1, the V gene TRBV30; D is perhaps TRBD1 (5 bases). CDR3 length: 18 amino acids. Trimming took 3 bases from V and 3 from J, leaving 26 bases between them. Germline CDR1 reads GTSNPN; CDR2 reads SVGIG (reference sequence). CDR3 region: CAWRTRRGVGLGDTEAFF. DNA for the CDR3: TGTGCCTGGAGGACCCGGCGGGGGGTAGGTTTGGGGGACACTGAAGCTTTCTTT. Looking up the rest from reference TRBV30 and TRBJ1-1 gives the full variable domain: SQTIHQWPATLVQPVGSPLSLECTVEGTSNPNLYWYRQAAGRGLQLLFYSVGIGQISSEVPQNLSASRPQDRQFILSSKKLLLSDSGFYLCAWRTRRGVGLGDTEAFFGQGTRLTVV.

The CDR3 sequence: CASSREVSNYNEQFF. In nucleotides, the CDR3 is TGTGCCAGCAGCCGGGAGGTCTCCAACTACAATGAGCAGTTCTTC. The genes are TRBV7-9 and TRBJ2-1, with TRBD2 matching 7 bases. The germline V gene has CDR1 SEHNR and CDR2 FQNEAQ (reference sequence). The CDR3 totals 15 residues. Unmatched junction bases numbered 7, after V lost 5 bases and J lost 3 bases.

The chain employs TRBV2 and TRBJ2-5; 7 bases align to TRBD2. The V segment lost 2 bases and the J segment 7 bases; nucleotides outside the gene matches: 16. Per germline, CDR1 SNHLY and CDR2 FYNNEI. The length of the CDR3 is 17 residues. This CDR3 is CASSELPVSGGGGTQYF. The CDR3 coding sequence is TGTGCCAGCAGTGAACTCCCCGTGTCGGGGGGTGGGGGGACCCAGTACTTC.

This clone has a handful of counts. The DNA of the CDR3 is TGCAGCGTACGTCCACAGGGGGGACACTATGGCTACACCTTC. It codes for CSVRPQGGHYGYTF. V and J are TRBV29-1 and TRBJ1-2, with 8 positions matching TRBD1. V shed 6 bases and J 3 bases; nucleotides not matched to a gene: 9. The CDR3 length is 14 residues. From germline, CDR1 is SQVTM and CDR2 ANQGSEA.

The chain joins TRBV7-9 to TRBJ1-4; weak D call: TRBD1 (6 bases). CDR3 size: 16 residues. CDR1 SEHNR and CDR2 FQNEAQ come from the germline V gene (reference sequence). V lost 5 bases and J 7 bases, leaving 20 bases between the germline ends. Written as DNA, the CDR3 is TGTGCCAGCAGCCCGGAGGGGGGGCGAATCAGTGAAAAACTGTTTTTT. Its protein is CASSPEGGRISEKLFF. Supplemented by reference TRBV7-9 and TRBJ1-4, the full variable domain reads DTGVSQNPRHKITKRGQNVTFRCDPISEHNRLYWYRQTLGQGPEFLTYFQNEAQLEKSRLLSDRFSAERPKGSFSTLEIQRTEQGDSAMYLCASSPEGGRISEKLFFGSGTQLSVL.

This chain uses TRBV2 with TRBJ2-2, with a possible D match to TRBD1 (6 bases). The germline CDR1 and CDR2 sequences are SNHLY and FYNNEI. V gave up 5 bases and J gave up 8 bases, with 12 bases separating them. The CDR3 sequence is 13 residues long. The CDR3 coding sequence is TGTGCCAGCAGTTTTCAGGGGACAGGGGAGCTGTTTTTT. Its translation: CASSFQGTGELFF.

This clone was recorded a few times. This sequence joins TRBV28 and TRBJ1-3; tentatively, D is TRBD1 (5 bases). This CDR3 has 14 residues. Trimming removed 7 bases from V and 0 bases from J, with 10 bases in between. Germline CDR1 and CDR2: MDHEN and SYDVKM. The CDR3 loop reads CASMSQGSGNTIYF. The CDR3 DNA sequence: TGTGCCAGCATGTCCCAGGGCTCTGGAAACACCATATATTTT.

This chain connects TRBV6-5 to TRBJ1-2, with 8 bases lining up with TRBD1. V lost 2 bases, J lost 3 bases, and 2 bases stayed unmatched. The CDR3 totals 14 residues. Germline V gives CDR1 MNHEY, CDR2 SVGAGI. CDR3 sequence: CASSYGTGDYGYTF. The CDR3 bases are TGTGCCAGCAGTTACGGGACAGGCGACTATGGCTACACCTTC.

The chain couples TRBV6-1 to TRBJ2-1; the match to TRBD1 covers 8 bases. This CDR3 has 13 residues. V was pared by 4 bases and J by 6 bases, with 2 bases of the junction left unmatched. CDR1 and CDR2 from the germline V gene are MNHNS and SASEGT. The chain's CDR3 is CASSGQGSNEQFF. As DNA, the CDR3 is TGTGCCAGCAGTGGACAGGGGTCCAATGAGCAGTTCTTC.

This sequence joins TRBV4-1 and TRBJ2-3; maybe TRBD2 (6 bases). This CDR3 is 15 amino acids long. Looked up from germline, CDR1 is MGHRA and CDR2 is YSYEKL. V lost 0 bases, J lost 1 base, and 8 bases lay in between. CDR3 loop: CASSQDWGGTDTQYF. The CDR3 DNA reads TGCGCCAGCAGCCAAGATTGGGGGGGCACAGATACGCAGTATTTT.

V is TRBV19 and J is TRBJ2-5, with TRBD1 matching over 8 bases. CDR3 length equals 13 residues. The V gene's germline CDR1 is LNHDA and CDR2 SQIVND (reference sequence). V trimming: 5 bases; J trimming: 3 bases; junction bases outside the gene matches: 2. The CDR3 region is CASSLDREETQYF. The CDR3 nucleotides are TGTGCCAGTAGTCTGGACAGGGAAGAGACCCAGTACTTC. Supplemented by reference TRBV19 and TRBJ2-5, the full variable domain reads DGGITQSPKYLFRKEGQNVTLSCEQNLNHDAMYWYRQDPGQGLRLIYYSQIVNDFQKGDIAEGYSVSREKKESFPLTVTSAQKNPTAFYLCASSLDREETQYFGPGTRLLVL.

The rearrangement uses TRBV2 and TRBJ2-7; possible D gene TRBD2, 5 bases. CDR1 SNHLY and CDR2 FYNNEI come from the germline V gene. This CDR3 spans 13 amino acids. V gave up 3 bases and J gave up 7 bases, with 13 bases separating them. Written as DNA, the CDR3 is TGTGCCAGCAGTGAGTTCCAGCCGGGGGAGCAGTACTTC. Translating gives CASSEFQPGEQYF.

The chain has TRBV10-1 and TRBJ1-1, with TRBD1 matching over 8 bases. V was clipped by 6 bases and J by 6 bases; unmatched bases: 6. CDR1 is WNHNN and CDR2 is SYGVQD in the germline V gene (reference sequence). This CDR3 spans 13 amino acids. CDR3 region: CASSADREAEAFF. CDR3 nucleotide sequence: TGCGCCAGCAGCGCGGACAGGGAGGCTGAAGCTTTCTTT.

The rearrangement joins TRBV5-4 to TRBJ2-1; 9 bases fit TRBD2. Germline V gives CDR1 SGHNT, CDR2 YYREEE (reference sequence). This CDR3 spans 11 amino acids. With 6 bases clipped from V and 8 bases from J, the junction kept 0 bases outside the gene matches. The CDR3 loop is CASTSGDEQFF. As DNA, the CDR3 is TGTGCCAGCACTAGCGGGGATGAGCAGTTCTTC.

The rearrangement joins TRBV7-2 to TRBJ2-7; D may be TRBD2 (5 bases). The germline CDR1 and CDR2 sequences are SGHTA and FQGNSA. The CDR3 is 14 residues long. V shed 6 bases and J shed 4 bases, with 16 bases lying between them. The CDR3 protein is CASSIVGSSYEQYF. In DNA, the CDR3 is TGTGCCAGCAGTATCGTTGGGAGCTCATACGAGCAGTACTTC.

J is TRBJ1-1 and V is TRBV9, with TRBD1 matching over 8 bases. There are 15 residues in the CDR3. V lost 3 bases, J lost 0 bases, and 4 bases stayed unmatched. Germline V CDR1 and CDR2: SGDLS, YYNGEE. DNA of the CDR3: TGTGCCAGCAGCGCGGGACAGGAGTTGAACACTGAAGCTTTCTTT. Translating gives CASSAGQELNTEAFF. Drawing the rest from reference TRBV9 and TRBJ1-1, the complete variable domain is DSGVTQTPKHLITATGQRVTLRCSPRSGDLSVYWYQQSLDQGLQFLIQYYNGEERAKGNILERFSAQQFPDLHSELNLSSLELGDSALYFCASSAGQELNTEAFFGQGTRLTVV.

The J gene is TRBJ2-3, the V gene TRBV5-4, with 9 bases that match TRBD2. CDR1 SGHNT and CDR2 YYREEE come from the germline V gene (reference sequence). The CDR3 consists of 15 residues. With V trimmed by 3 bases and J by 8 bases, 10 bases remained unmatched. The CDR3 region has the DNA TGTGCCAGCAGCTCATCCGCAGCGGGAGGAGGTACGCAGTATTTT. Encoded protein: CASSSSAAGGGTQYF.

The DNA for the CDR3 is TGTGCCAGCAGCCAAGGCGCTAGCGGGCACTACGAGCAGTACTTC. Translating it yields CASSQGASGHYEQYF. The chain recombines TRBV11-3 with TRBJ2-7; 8 bases match TRBD2. Germline V gene data show CDR1 as SGHNT and CDR2 as YENEEA. The ends lost 5 bases at V and 3 bases at J; junction bases unmatched: 9. CDR3 length: 15 amino acids. The whole variable domain, filled in from reference TRBV11-3 and TRBJ2-7, reads EAGVVQSPRYKIIEKKQPVAFWCNPISGHNTLYWYLQNLGQGPELLIRYENEEAVDDSQLPKDRFSAERLKGVDSTLKIQPAELGDSAVYLCASSQGASGHYEQYFGPGTRLTVT.

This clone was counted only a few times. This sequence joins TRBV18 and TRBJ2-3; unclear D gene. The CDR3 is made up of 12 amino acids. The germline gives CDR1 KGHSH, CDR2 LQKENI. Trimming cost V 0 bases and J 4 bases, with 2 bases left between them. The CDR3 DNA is TGTGCCAGCTCACCACCCGCAGATACGCAGTATTTT. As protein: CASSPPADTQYF.

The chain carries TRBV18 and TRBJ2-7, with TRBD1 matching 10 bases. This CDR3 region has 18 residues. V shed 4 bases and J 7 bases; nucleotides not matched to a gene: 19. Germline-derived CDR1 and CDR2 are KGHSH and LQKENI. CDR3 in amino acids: CASSLREPGQGLIREQYF. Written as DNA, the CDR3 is TGTGCCAGCTCACTTAGGGAGCCGGGACAGGGGCTGATAAGAGAGCAGTACTTC.

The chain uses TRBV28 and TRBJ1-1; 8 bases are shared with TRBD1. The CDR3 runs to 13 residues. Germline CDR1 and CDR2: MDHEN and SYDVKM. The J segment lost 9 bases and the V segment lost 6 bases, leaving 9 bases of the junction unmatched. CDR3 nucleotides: TGTGCCAGCAGCTGGACAGGGAAGGAAAAAGCTTTCTTT. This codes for CASSWTGKEKAFF.

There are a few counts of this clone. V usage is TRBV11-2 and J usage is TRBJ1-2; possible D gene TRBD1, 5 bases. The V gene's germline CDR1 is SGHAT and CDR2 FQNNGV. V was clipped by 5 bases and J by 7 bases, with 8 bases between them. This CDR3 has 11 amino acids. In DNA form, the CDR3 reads TGTGCCAGCAGCGGGGGAGGTGGCTACACCTTC. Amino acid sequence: CASSGGGGYTF.

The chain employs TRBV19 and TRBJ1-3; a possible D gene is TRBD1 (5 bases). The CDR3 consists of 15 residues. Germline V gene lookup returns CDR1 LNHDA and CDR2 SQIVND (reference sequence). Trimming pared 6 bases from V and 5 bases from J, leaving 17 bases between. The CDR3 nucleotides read TGTGCCAGTAGACTCGACTGGGGCGCTAGAAACACCATATATTTT. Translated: CASRLDWGARNTIYF.

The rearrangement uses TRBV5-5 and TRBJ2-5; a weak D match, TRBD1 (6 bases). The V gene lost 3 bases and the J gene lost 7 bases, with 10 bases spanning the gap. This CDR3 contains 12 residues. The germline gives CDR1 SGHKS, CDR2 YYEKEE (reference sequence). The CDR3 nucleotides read TGTGCCAGCAGCTCGGTACAGGGGACCCAGTACTTC. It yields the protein CASSSVQGTQYF.

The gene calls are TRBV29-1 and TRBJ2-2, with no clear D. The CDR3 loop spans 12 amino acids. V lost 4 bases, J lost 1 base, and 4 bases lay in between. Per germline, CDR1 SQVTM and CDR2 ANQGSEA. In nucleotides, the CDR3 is TGCAGCGTTGTCCAGAACACCGGGGAGCTGTTTTTT. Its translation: CSVVQNTGELFF.